One and the same sample provided the 20 T cell receptor beta chains below, sequenced in a study of cytomegalovirus exposure and HLA in healthy donors. 60 Vbeta and 13 Jbeta primers were used in PCR. Using immunoSEQ multiplex PCR, the repertoire was profiled, and TCRdb retains in-frame clones only, with some absent. Counted here are over 150,000 clones, around 77% occurring once; the ten biggest clones make up less than 3.5%. The sample taken for sequencing was PBMCs. These receptors were collected from a woman in her 30s in good health and CMV-seronegative.

The rearrangement links TRBV30 to TRBJ2-3; D is possibly TRBD1 (5 bases). The CDR3 has 12 residues. Germline V gene sequence: CDR1 GTSNPN, CDR2 SVGIG (reference sequence). V shed 1 base and J shed 6 bases, with 8 bases lying between them. The CDR3: CAWSGGADTQYF. The CDR3 DNA reads TGTGCCTGGAGTGGGGGCGCGGATACGCAGTATTTT.

Note on this clone: At one end the junction does not follow the germline gene, possibly because of a read error. The chain joins TRBV6-6 to TRBJ2-3, with 7 nucleotides matching TRBD1. Germline V gene data show CDR1 as MNHNY and CDR2 as SVGAGI (reference sequence). The CDR3 totals 13 residues. The CDR3 region has the DNA TGTGCCAGCAGTTACTCGATCTTCCAGGGGGTGAATTTT. Its protein is CASSYSIFQGVNF.

This chain joins TRBV30 and TRBJ2-3; D is perhaps TRBD2 (5 bases). With 2 bases removed from V and 0 bases from J, the gap between germline ends came to 12 bases. The length of the CDR3 is 15 residues. The germline CDR1 and CDR2 sequences are GTSNPN and SVGIG (reference sequence). CDR3 DNA sequence: TGTGCCTGGAGTACCCTAGCCCTAAGCACAGATACGCAGTATTTT. Translating it yields CAWSTLALSTDTQYF.

CDR3 sequence: CASSTDRGFSYEQYF. CDR3 sequence (DNA): TGTGCCAGCAGTACCGACAGGGGGTTCTCCTACGAGCAGTACTTC. V is TRBV6-5 and J is TRBJ2-7; 9 bases are a match to TRBD1. Germline CDR1 MNHEY, CDR2 SVGAGI. V shed 5 bases, J shed 0 bases, and the junction held 5 bases outside the gene matches. The CDR3 consists of 15 residues.

This clone was seen a handful of times. The V call is TRBV20-1, the J call TRBJ2-7; tentative D call: TRBD1 (6 bases). V shed 7 bases and J shed 2 bases, with 9 bases lying between them. Germline V gene data show CDR1 as DFQATT and CDR2 as SNEGSKA (reference sequence). The CDR3 is 11 amino acids. CDR3 bases: TGCAGTGGTCAGGGGCCCTACGAGCAGTACTTC. Its protein product is CSGQGPYEQYF.

The gene calls are TRBV7-8 and TRBJ2-1, with 11 bases fitting TRBD2. This CDR3 has 15 amino acids. Germline V gene lookup returns CDR1 SGHVS and CDR2 FQNEAQ. The V segment lost 3 bases and the J segment 10 bases; nucleotides outside the gene matches: 8. The CDR3 DNA is TGTGCCAGCAGCTTCACTAGCGGGGGAGTATCGGAGCAGTTCTTC. Protein sequence: CASSFTSGGVSEQFF.

The chain uses TRBV6-5 and TRBJ2-5; 9 positions match TRBD1. This CDR3 comprises 15 residues. The V segment lost 7 bases and the J segment 5 bases; nucleotides outside the gene matches: 11. The germline V gene has CDR1 MNHEY and CDR2 SVGAGI. In nucleotides, the CDR3 is TGTGCCAGCAAGGGACAGGGATCGGGCCATGAGACCCAGTACTTC. Translating it yields CASKGQGSGHETQYF.

V is TRBV7-9 and J is TRBJ2-7; D not resolved. Trimming cost V 6 bases and J 8 bases, with 11 bases left between them. This CDR3 is built from 11 residues. From germline, CDR1 is SEHNR and CDR2 FQNEAQ (reference sequence). CDR3 sequence: CASRRLCKQYF. Here the CDR3 DNA reads TGTGCCAGCAGGAGGCTCTGCAAGCAGTACTTC.

This clone was counted between two and nine times. V gene TRBV29-1 combines with J gene TRBJ2-7; 7 nucleotides match TRBD1. The CDR3 runs to 12 residues. Germline CDR1 is SQVTM and CDR2 is ANQGSEA. J was trimmed by 6 bases and V by 4 bases; bases with no gene match: 6. The CDR3 reads CSVVEGAREQYF. CDR3 sequence (DNA): TGCAGCGTTGTTGAGGGGGCACGCGAGCAGTACTTC.

Only one count was recorded for this clone. This rearrangement joins TRBV5-1 to TRBJ1-5; D is unresolved. Trimming shortened V by 1 base and J by 2 bases, and 4 bases separated the two germline ends. The CDR3 totals 13 residues. Germline V gene data show CDR1 as SGHRS and CDR2 as YFSETQ. The CDR3 bases are TGCGCCAGCAGCTTGCGAGGCAATCAGCCCCAGCATTTT. Its translation: CASSLRGNQPQHF.

This chain connects TRBV30 to TRBJ2-7, with 7 bases that match TRBD2. V lost 0 bases and J lost 9; bases outside the gene matches: 17. Germline values: CDR1 GTSNPN, CDR2 SVGIG (reference sequence). The CDR3 spans 16 residues. CDR3 DNA: TGTGCCTGGAGTGTACATTCGGGGAGGGTTCCCAGCCGGCAGTACTTC. As protein: CAWSVHSGRVPSRQYF.

This chain joins TRBV7-6 and TRBJ2-1; 7 bases line up with TRBD2. The CDR3 contains 15 residues. Trimming cost V 5 bases and J 1 base; bases outside gene matches: 5. Germline assignment: CDR1 SGHVS and CDR2 FNYEAQ. In DNA form, the CDR3 reads TGTGCCAGCAGCGGGAGCGGGATTTCCTACAATGAGCAGTTCTTC. Protein product: CASSGSGISYNEQFF.

To note about this clone: This CDR3 is also generated by other DNA sequences in the sample. The chain is built from TRBV27 and TRBJ1-2, with D possibly TRBD1 on 6 matching bases. The CDR3 extends over 15 amino acids. Trimming cost V 5 bases and J 5 bases, with 18 bases left between them. The germline V gene encodes CDR1 MNHEY and CDR2 SMNVEV (reference sequence). CDR3 DNA: TGTGCCAGCAGTCCCCGGACAGATTCCCCTTATGGCTACACCTTC. This codes for CASSPRTDSPYGYTF.

The V gene is TRBV18, the J gene TRBJ2-5, with D possibly being TRBD2 (6 bases). Germline values: CDR1 KGHSH, CDR2 LQKENI. V was clipped by 2 bases and J by 5 bases, with 15 bases between them. CDR3 size: 15 residues. Here the CDR3 reads CASSPGLAMRETQYF. The CDR3 bases are TGTGCCAGCTCACCAGGGCTAGCGATGAGGGAGACCCAGTACTTC.

The chain couples TRBV5-6 to TRBJ1-3; TRBD1 aligns across 12 bases. V shed 1 base, J shed 2 bases, and the junction held 4 bases outside the gene matches. The CDR3 length is 17 residues. Per germline, CDR1 SGHDT and CDR2 YYEEEE. The CDR3 protein is CASSLFGDRGPGNTIYF. The CDR3 DNA reads TGTGCCAGCAGCTTGTTTGGGGACAGGGGGCCTGGAAACACCATATATTTT.

This clone was seen a handful of times. This chain connects TRBV13 to TRBJ2-5; TRBD2 matches at 9 bases. This CDR3 region has 16 residues. The V segment lost 5 bases and the J segment 2 bases; nucleotides outside the gene matches: 9. Germline V gene data show CDR1 as PRHDT and CDR2 as FYEKMQ (reference sequence). In DNA, the CDR3 is TGTGCCAGCAGCCGAGAGTCTAGCGGGGAACAAGAGACCCAGTACTTC. Translating it yields CASSRESSGEQETQYF.

This clone appeared once. The rearrangement links TRBV9 to TRBJ2-3; 12 bases fit TRBD2. This CDR3 region has 16 residues. Germline CDR1 SGDLS, CDR2 YYNGEE. Trimming removed 4 bases from V and 2 bases from J; junction bases left unmatched: 5. DNA of the CDR3: TGTGCCAGCAGCACAGGACTAGCGGGGTCCACAGATACGCAGTATTTT. Its translation is CASSTGLAGSTDTQYF.

Details on this clone: A read error may produce the germline difference seen at one junction end. The gene calls are TRBV5-6 and TRBJ1-2, with D possibly being TRBD1 (6 bases). This CDR3 is built from 12 residues. The V gene's germline CDR1 is SGHDT and CDR2 YYEEEE. CDR3 residues: CASSYRAYGYPF. The DNA of the CDR3 is TGTGCCAGCAGCTACAGGGCCTATGGCTACCCCTTC.

The chain is built from TRBV7-6 and TRBJ2-1; TRBD1 aligns across 8 bases. Germline lookup yields CDR1 SGHVS and CDR2 FNYEAQ. V shed 5 bases and J 4 bases; nucleotides not matched to a gene: 13. CDR3 length equals 17 residues. CDR3 in amino acids: CASSPYFRQGRYNEQFF. In DNA form, the CDR3 reads TGTGCCAGCAGCCCATATTTCCGACAGGGGCGATACAATGAGCAGTTCTTC.

The rearrangement joins TRBV29-1 to TRBJ1-5, with D uncertain. Trimming left V 4 bases short and J 2 bases short, with 6 bases between. CDR3 length: 12 residues. CDR1 is SQVTM and CDR2 is ANQGSEA in the germline V gene. CDR3 nucleotide sequence: TGCAGCGTTGGAGGAGGCAATCAGCCCCAGCATTTT. The encoded protein is CSVGGGNQPQHF.